Listed below are T cell receptor beta chains from one sample, sequenced in a study of human T cells and chemical hapten exposure. TCRdb re-analysed the RACE reads in MiXCR, keeping a single row per CDR3 protein. The sample holds 280,000 or so distinct CDR3 sequences, 7.7% seen once. The sequences come from whole blood, collected in connection with sensitization to the hapten diphenylcyclopropenone (DPC). Receptor source: a man aged 18 to 29 with alopecia areata. Some clones in this sample may be carry-over from other donors' samples. Both conserved end residues are part of each CDR3. A D gene is named only where the DNA matches it firmly. Expanded clones are given a class, and other clones once, few, many or no size at all.

clone_size	d_call	v_call	j_call	cdr3_aa	cdr3_nt
-	TRBD1	TRBV18	TRBJ2-7	CASSPLIPGQGPHSSYEQYF	TGTGCCAGCTCACCACTGATACCGGGACAGGGTCCCCACAGCTCCTACGAGCAGTACTTC
few	-	TRBV11-2	TRBJ1-1	CASSNIRDFTSYPEAFF	TGTGCCAGCAGCAACATCAGGGACTTTACCTCCTACCCTGAAGCTTTCTTT
many	TRBD1	TRBV27	TRBJ1-6	CASSVDREISPLHF	TGTGCCAGCAGTGTCGACAGGGAAATTTCACCCCTCCACTTT
many	TRBD2	TRBV5-1	TRBJ2-7	CASSPLTSVSYEQYF	TGCGCCAGCAGTCCCCTAACTAGCGTGTCCTACGAGCAGTACTTC
few	-	TRBV20-1	TRBJ1-5	CSARGQNYQPQHF	TGCAGTGCTAGAGGACAGAATTATCAGCCCCAGCATTTT
-	-	TRBV4-1	TRBJ1-5	CASSQLVRSNQPQHF	TGCGCCAGCAGCCAACTGGTACGGAGCAATCAGCCCCAGCATTTT
many	-	TRBV29-1	TRBJ1-1	CSVAGGPNTEAFF	TGCAGCGTTGCCGGCGGTCCGAACACTGAAGCTTTCTTT
-	-	TRBV6-2/TRBV6-3	TRBJ1-5	CASSYSLHQPQHF	TGTGCCAGCAGTTACTCCCTCCATCAGCCCCAGCATTTT
-	-	TRBV29-1	TRBJ2-3	CSVEGGPAVTDTQYF	TGCAGCGTTGAAGGTGGACCCGCGGTAACAGATACGCAGTATTTT
few	-	TRBV11-2	TRBJ1-2	CASSLAGVEGYGYTF	TGTGCCAGCAGCTTAGCGGGGGTCGAAGGCTATGGCTACACCTTC
-	TRBD2	TRBV19	TRBJ2-3	CASSNSGYTDTQYF	TGTGCCAGTAGTAATAGCGGGTACACAGATACGCAGTATTTT
few	TRBD2	TRBV12-3/TRBV12-4	TRBJ2-1	CASSVTSGSYNEQFF	TGTGCCAGCAGTGTGACTAGCGGGTCCTACAATGAGCAGTTCTTC
-	-	TRBV11-2	TRBJ1-1	CASSLGTWGPPRHTEAFF	TGTGCCAGCAGCTTAGGTACCTGGGGTCCTCCGCGGCACACTGAAGCTTTCTTT
-	-	TRBV24-1	TRBJ1-2	CATSDDGRGVQHYGYTF	TGTGCCACCAGTGATGATGGACGGGGAGTACAGCACTATGGCTACACCTTC
-	TRBD1	TRBV11-2	TRBJ2-1	CASSDWDRQFGEQFF	TGTGCCAGCAGCGATTGGGACAGGCAATTTGGTGAGCAGTTCTTC
many	-	TRBV12-3/TRBV12-4	TRBJ1-1	CASKKTVQNTEAFF	TGTGCCAGCAAAAAGACAGTCCAGAACACTGAAGCTTTCTTT
-	-	TRBV5-6	TRBJ2-1	CASSLGGLSSYNEQFF	TGTGCCAGCAGCTTGGGGGGCCTGAGCTCCTACAATGAGCAGTTCTTC
few	TRBD1	TRBV20-1	TRBJ1-4	CSARDPGGAGEKLFF	TGCAGTGCTAGAGATCCAGGGGGCGCCGGAGAAAAACTGTTTTTT
few	-	TRBV3-1	TRBJ1-5	CASSQDPGEPQHF	TGTGCCAGCAGCCAAGATCCCGGGGAGCCCCAGCATTTT
-	TRBD1	TRBV28	TRBJ2-7	CASRGTGAYEQYF	TGTGCCAGCAGAGGGACAGGTGCCTACGAGCAGTACTTC
few	-	TRBV7-9	TRBJ1-1	CASSSRKTSEAFF	TGTGCCAGCAGCTCCAGGAAAACTTCTGAAGCTTTCTTT